A single sample is the source of the 8 T cell receptor beta chains below, sequenced in a study of CD8 T cells in ankylosing spondylitis (dated by TCRdb to the late 2010s). Libraries were prepared through 5' RACE. The sequencing machine was an Illumina HiSeq 2500. Clones were called with MiXCR by TCRdb after fastp trimmed the public reads at Q25, and only in-frame beta chains were retained. All rows with the same CDR3 protein become a single entry with the most common DNA and genes. The sample table records 250,000 to 300,000 distinct CDR3 sequences; 20% of these occur just once. The ten largest clonotypes hold under 8.5% of the sample. The sequencing input was blood, either unsorted or a sorted T cell fraction (not recorded which). Receptors originate from a male donor with ankylosing spondylitis or in good health (not recorded which).

The chain has TRBV12-3 or TRBV12-4 and TRBJ2-6; weak D call: TRBD2 (7 bases). The germline V and J ends were trimmed by 3 bases and 2 bases, with 8 bases remaining between them. The CDR3 extends over 15 amino acids. This CDR3 reads CASSLRGPGANVLTF. The DNA of the CDR3 is TGTGCCAGCAGTTTGCGGGGGCCTGGGGCCAACGTCCTGACTTTC.

In this sample, this clonotype turned up a few times. The V gene is TRBV9, the J gene TRBJ2-1; the match to TRBD2 covers 12 bases. Germline V gene sequence: CDR1 SGDLS, CDR2 YYNGEE. Unmatched junction bases numbered 0, after V lost 0 bases and J lost 2 bases. The CDR3 runs 16 residues. The CDR3: CASSVGLAGAYNEQFF. The CDR3 nucleotides are TGTGCCAGCAGCGTAGGACTAGCGGGAGCCTACAATGAGCAGTTCTTC.

This clonotype was seen at least ten times. This sequence joins TRBV20-1 and TRBJ2-5; tentative D call: TRBD1 (7 bases). The CDR3 loop spans 14 amino acids. Germline assignment: CDR1 DFQATT and CDR2 SNEGSKA (reference sequence). Trimming removed 6 bases from V and 2 bases from J, with 16 bases in between. The CDR3 reads CSAKKGAGQETQYF. The DNA for the CDR3 is TGCAGTGCAAAAAAGGGGGCGGGGCAAGAGACCCAGTACTTC.

The J gene is TRBJ1-2, the V gene TRBV9; weak D call: TRBD1 (5 bases). The germline V gene encodes CDR1 SGDLS and CDR2 YYNGEE. V was cut by 7 bases and J by 4 bases, with 23 bases left in between. The CDR3 runs to 16 residues. The CDR3 here is CASQRSPTAGGYGYTF. CDR3 in DNA: TGTGCCAGCCAGCGAAGCCCAACGGCGGGGGGCTATGGCTACACCTTC.

This clonotype occurred a few times. This chain connects TRBV29-1 to TRBJ2-1; D gene ambiguous. The V gene lost 1 base and the J gene lost 6 bases, with 7 bases spanning the gap. Germline assignment: CDR1 SQVTM and CDR2 ANQGSEA. This CDR3 contains 12 residues. CDR3 in DNA: TGCAGCGTTGAAGGCGCTTTCAATGAGCAGTTCTTC. It encodes CSVEGAFNEQFF.

The chain carries TRBV29-1 and TRBJ2-1, with D possibly matching TRBD1 (6 bases). The V gene's germline CDR1 is SQVTM and CDR2 ANQGSEA. V lost 4 bases and J lost 7, with 11 bases in between. The CDR3 has 12 amino acids. The CDR3 DNA sequence: TGCAGCGTTGCCCCAAGGGGGAATGAGCAGTTCTTC. This translates into CSVAPRGNEQFF.

The chain uses TRBV19 and TRBJ2-1, with 13 bases that match TRBD2. Germline values: CDR1 LNHDA, CDR2 SQIVND (reference sequence). Trimming took 6 bases from V and 7 from J; bases not matched to a gene: 6. The length of the CDR3 is 15 residues. CDR3: CASRLAGGVLNEQFF. CDR3 coding DNA: TGTGCCAGTAGACTAGCGGGAGGGGTACTGAATGAGCAGTTCTTC.

This clonotype appeared many times. The genes are TRBV7-2 and TRBJ2-3; D remains unclear. The CDR3 has 13 amino acids. Trimming took off 1 base at V and 6 bases at J, with 8 bases between the two ends. In germline, CDR1 is SGHTA, CDR2 FQGNSA. CDR3 sequence reads: CASSLVLGDTQYF. CDR3 bases: TGTGCCAGCAGCTTAGTTTTGGGTGATACGCAGTATTTT.